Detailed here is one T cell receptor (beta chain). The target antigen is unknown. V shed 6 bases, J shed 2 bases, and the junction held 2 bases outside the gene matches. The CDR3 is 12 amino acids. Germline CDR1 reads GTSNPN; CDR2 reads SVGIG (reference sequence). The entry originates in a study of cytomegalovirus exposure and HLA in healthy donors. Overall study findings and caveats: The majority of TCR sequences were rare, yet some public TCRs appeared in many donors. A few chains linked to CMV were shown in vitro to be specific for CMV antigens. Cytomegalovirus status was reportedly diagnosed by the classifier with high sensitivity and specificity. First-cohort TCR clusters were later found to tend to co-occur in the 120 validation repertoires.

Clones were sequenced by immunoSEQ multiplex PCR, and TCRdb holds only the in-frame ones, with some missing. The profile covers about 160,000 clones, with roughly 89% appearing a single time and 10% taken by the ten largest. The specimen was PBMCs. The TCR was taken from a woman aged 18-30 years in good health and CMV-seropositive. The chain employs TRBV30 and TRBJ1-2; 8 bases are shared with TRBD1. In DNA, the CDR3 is TGTGCCTGCGGACAGGGCAACTATGGCTACACCTTC. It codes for CACGQGNYGYTF.